This TCR beta chain was retrieved from a study of cytomegalovirus exposure and HLA in healthy donors. The PCR contained 60 Vbeta and 13 Jbeta primers. Some clones are missing from TCRdb's copy, which holds only in-frame ones; the method was immunoSEQ multiplex PCR. The data contain 85,000 to 100,000 clones, roughly 80% of them singletons. The CDR3 spans 14 residues. Germline V gene sequence: CDR1 MGHRA, CDR2 YSYEKL. The ends lost 3 bases at V and 5 bases at J; junction bases unmatched: 1. The source material was PBMCs. The chain joins TRBV4-1 to TRBJ2-5; 12 positions agree with TRBD2. This receptor was identified in a man in his fifties or sixties in good health and CMV-seropositive. This chain's CDR3 is CASSQGTSGETQYF. In DNA, the CDR3 is TGCGCCAGCAGCCAGGGGACTAGCGGGGAGACCCAGTACTTC.